The clone carrying this T cell receptor beta chain came up once. Its antigen is currently unknown. A multiplex PCR was run with 60 Vbeta primers and 13 Jbeta primers. Repertoires were generated with immunoSEQ multiplex PCR, while TCRdb's copy carries only in-frame clones and drops some. In the table there are 150,000 to 200,000 clones, roughly 80% of which are singletons. Per germline, CDR1 SEHNR and CDR2 FQNEAQ (reference sequence). The CDR3 length is 18 residues. V lost 1 base to trimming and J lost 0 bases; unmatched junction nucleotides: 6. The data were taken from a study of cytomegalovirus exposure and HLA in healthy donors. Study in general: In a previous analysis, 110 million or so unique TCR beta sequences were found from 150 million to 200 million T cells. Whole-study results and caveats: A later analysis found TCR association rates differed by HLA locus, highest for DRB1 and lowest for HLA-C. The likely origin of a cluster of highly shared sequence variants was a sequencing artifact. Per a prior analysis, the majority of TCR beta V segments were productive roughly 90% or roughly 30% of the time.

This clonotype originated in a girl aged 5 to 17 in good health and CMV-seropositive. The source material was PBMCs. This chain joins TRBV7-9 and TRBJ1-4; 9 bases agree with TRBD1. For the CDR3, the DNA is TGTGCCAGCAGCTTAGGGGGACAGGGTTATGCAACTAATGAAAAACTGTTTTTT. Translation gives CASSLGGQGYATNEKLFF.